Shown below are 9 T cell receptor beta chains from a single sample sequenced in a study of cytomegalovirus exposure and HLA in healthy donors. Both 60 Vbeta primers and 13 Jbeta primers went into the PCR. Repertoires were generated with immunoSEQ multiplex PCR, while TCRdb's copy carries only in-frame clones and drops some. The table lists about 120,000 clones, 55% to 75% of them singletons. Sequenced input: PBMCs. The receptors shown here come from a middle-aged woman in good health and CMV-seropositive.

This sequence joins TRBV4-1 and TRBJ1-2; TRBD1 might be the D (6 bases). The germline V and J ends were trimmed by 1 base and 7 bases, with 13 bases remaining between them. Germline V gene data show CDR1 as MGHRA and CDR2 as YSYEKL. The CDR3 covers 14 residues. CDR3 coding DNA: TGCGCCAGCAGCCAAGTTACAGGGAGGGGTGGCTACACCTTC. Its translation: CASSQVTGRGGYTF.

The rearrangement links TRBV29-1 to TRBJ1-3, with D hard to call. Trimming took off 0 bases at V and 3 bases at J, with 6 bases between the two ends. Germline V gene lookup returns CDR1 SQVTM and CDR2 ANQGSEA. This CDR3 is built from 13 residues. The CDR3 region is CSVEDRLGNTIYF. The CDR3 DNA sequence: TGCAGCGTTGAAGATCGTCTTGGAAACACCATATATTTT.

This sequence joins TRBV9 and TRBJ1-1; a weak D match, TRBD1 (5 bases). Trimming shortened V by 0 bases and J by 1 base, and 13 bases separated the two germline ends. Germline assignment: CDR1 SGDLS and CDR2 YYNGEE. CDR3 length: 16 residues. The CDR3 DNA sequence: TGTGCCAGCAGCGTAGGGCACGGGAGGGGGAACACTGAAGCTTTCTTT. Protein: CASSVGHGRGNTEAFF.

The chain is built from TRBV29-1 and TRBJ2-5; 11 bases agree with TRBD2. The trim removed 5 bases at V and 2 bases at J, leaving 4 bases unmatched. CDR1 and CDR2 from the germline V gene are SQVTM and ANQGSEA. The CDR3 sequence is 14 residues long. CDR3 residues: CSVPGLAVQETQYF. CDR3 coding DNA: TGCAGCGTTCCGGGACTAGCGGTACAAGAGACCCAGTACTTC.

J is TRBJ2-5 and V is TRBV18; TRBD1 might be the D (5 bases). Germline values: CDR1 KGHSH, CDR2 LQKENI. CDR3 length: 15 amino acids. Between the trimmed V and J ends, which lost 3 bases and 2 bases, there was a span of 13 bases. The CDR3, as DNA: TGTGCCAGCTCACCCTCGAGACAGCAACAAGAGACCCAGTACTTC. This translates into CASSPSRQQQETQYF.

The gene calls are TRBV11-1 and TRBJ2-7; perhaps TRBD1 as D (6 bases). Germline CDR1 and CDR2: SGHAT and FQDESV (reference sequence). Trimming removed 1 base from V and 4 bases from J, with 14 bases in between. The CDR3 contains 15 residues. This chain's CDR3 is CASSLVAQGKYEQYF. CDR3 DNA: TGTGCCAGCAGCTTAGTGGCCCAGGGGAAATACGAGCAGTACTTC.

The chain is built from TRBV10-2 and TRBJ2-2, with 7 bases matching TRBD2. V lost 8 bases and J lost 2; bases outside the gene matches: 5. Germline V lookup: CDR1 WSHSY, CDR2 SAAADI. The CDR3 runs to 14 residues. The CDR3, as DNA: TGCGCCAGCCTGGGACTAACCAACACCGGGGAGCTGTTTTTT. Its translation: CASLGLTNTGELFF.

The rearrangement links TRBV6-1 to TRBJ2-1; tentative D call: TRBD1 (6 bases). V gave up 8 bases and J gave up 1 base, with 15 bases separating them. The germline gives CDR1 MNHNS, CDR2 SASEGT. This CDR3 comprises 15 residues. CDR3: CASQTGFDSYNEQFF. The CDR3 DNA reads TGTGCCAGCCAAACAGGGTTCGATTCCTACAATGAGCAGTTCTTC.

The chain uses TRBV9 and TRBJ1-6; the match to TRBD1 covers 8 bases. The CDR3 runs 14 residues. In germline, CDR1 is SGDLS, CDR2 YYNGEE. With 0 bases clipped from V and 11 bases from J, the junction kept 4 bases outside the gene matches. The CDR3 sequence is CASSVDRGNAPLHF. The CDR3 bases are TGTGCCAGCAGCGTAGACAGGGGGAACGCACCCCTCCACTTT.